The rows below give T cell receptor beta chains drawn from one sample of a study of vaccination effects on CD4 cells after COVID-19. No antigen is known for these receptors. The repertoire was sequenced with immunoSEQ multiplex PCR; TCRdb's copy has only in-frame clones and lacks some. The sample lists around 69,000 clones, about 67% seen once, with approximately 1.5% in the top ten. Sample: CD4+ T cells from PBMCs cultured with HCoV-229E spike peptides, taken after COVID-19 vaccination. The source of these receptors is a human donor who received a COVID-19 vaccine. Each CDR3 is given with its conserved first and last residue. A D gene is named only where the DNA matches it firmly. Clone sizes are given selectively: once, few, many, or a class where the clone is expanded.

TRBV11-2	few	TRBD2	TRBJ2-1	CASRKPSGFSYNEQFF	TGTGCCAGCAGGAAACCTAGCGGGTTTTCCTACAATGAGCAGTTCTTC
TRBV4-1	-	-	TRBJ1-5	CASSQEVGRSRAASNQPQHF	TGCGCCAGCAGCCAAGAAGTAGGACGTTCGCGGGCTGCTAGCAATCAGCCCCAGCATTTT
TRBV19	-	-	TRBJ2-1	CASSRQVGNEQFF	TGTGCCAGTAGTAGACAGGTGGGCAATGAGCAGTTCTTC
TRBV24-1	-	TRBD1	TRBJ2-3	CATRPGQDTDTQYF	TGTGCCACCAGACCGGGACAGGACACAGATACGCAGTATTTT
TRBV29-1	few	TRBD2	TRBJ2-5	CSVGTTEETQYF	TGCAGCGTGGGGACTACTGAGGAGACCCAGTACTTC
TRBV5-6	-	-	TRBJ1-3	CASSLGGSSGNTIYF	TGTGCCAGCAGCTTAGGCGGCTCCTCTGGAAACACCATATATTTT
TRBV7-2	-	-	TRBJ1-5	CASSLLYSNQPQHF	TGTGCCAGCAGCTTACTTTATAGCAATCAGCCCCAGCATTTT
TRBV5-4	-	TRBD1	TRBJ2-1	CASSFKDRGEQFF	TGTGCCAGCAGCTTCAAGGACAGGGGTGAGCAGTTCTTC
TRBV9	-	-	TRBJ1-2	CASSVGTGIIYGYTF	TGTGCCAGCAGCGTAGGTACAGGGATAATCTATGGCTACACCTTC
TRBV7-9	few	TRBD1	TRBJ2-2	CASSLITGGVGELFF	TGTGCCAGCAGCTTAATTACAGGGGGCGTCGGGGAGCTGTTTTTT
TRBV24-1	-	-	TRBJ1-5	CATSGREPQHF	TGTGCCACCAGCGGGAGGGAGCCCCAGCATTTT
TRBV6-1	-	TRBD1	TRBJ1-2	CASSEPDRGRYGYTF	TGTGCCAGCAGTGAACCAGACAGGGGGAGATATGGCTACACCTTC
TRBV28	-	-	TRBJ1-4	CASRGRAATNEKLFF	TGTGCCAGCAGAGGACGGGCGGCGACTAATGAAAAACTGTTTTTT
TRBV6-4	-	-	TRBJ2-6	CASSDSYISGANVLTF	TGTGCCAGCAGTGACTCGTATATCTCTGGGGCCAACGTCCTGACTTTC
TRBV19	once	TRBD1	TRBJ2-2	CASSPGQGANTGELFF	TGTGCCAGTAGTCCGGGACAGGGTGCGAACACCGGGGAGCTGTTTTTT
TRBV6-1	-	-	TRBJ1-5	CASSEPDRPSQPQHF	TGTGCCAGCAGTGAACCTGACCGGCCCAGCCAGCCCCAGCATTTT
TRBV18	few	-	TRBJ1-5	CASSPPLQDNGNQPQHF	TGTGCCAGCTCACCACCCTTGCAGGACAATGGCAATCAGCCCCAGCATTTT
TRBV29-1	-	-	TRBJ1-5	CSVVEGNQPQHF	TGCAGCGTTGTTGAAGGTAATCAGCCCCAGCATTTT
TRBV24-1	-	TRBD1	TRBJ1-3	CATNATGRVGNTIYF	TGTGCCACCAACGCGACAGGGAGGGTCGGAAACACCATATATTTT
TRBV18	-	-	TRBJ1-1	CASSLRREDEAFF	TGTGCCAGCTCACTCCGCAGGGAGGATGAAGCTTTCTTT
TRBV28	-	-	TRBJ2-1	CASLGHMGSYNEQFF	TGTGCCAGTTTGGGTCACATGGGCTCCTACAATGAGCAGTTCTTC
TRBV25-1	-	-	TRBJ2-2	CASSDAGGTGELFF	TGTGCCAGCAGCGATGCCGGTGGGACCGGGGAGCTGTTTTTT
TRBV5-4	-	-	TRBJ2-2	CASSSAGVPAGELFF	TGTGCCAGCAGCTCCGCAGGGGTCCCAGCCGGGGAGCTGTTTTTT
TRBV7-2	-	TRBD2	TRBJ2-2	CASSLSWLAGTGELFF	TGTGCCAGCAGCTTAAGTTGGCTAGCGGGAACCGGGGAGCTGTTTTTT
TRBV7-2	-	-	TRBJ1-3	CASSSTPGNTIYF	TGTGCCAGCAGCTCGACTCCAGGAAACACCATATATTTT
TRBV19	-	-	TRBJ1-5	CASSGRLSIGNQPQHF	TGTGCCAGTTCGGGACGACTCTCGATAGGCAATCAGCCCCAGCATTTT
TRBV4-3	-	TRBD1	TRBJ2-3	CASSRETGLITDTQYF	TGCGCCAGCAGCCGAGAGACAGGGCTTATCACAGATACGCAGTATTTT
TRBV2	-	TRBD1	TRBJ1-6	CASSRGEGDRNSPLHF	TGTGCCAGCAGTCGGGGGGAGGGGGACAGAAATTCACCCCTCCACTTT
TRBV5-1	-	TRBD1	TRBJ2-5	CASRTGAFQETQYF	TGCGCCAGCAGGACAGGGGCTTTCCAAGAGACCCAGTACTTC
TRBV3-1/TRBV3-2	-	-	TRBJ2-3	CASSQVQGTQYF	TGTGCCAGCAGCCAAGTTCAAGGAACGCAGTATTTT
TRBV30	-	-	TRBJ1-1	CAWSVRWNTEAFF	TGTGCCTGGAGTGTACGATGGAACACTGAAGCTTTCTTT
TRBV3-1/TRBV3-2	-	-	TRBJ2-1	CASSQEVPLSMRGDNEQFF	TGTGCCAGCAGCCAAGAAGTCCCCCTTTCCATGCGGGGAGACAATGAGCAGTTCTTC
TRBV3-1/TRBV3-2	few	-	TRBJ1-2	CASSQDEGGVNGYTF	TGTGCCAGCAGCCAAGACGAAGGGGGAGTGAATGGCTACACCTTC
TRBV6-2/TRBV6-3	-	-	TRBJ1-2	CASSVSGNGYTF	TGTGCCAGCAGTGTTTCTGGGAATGGCTACACCTTC
TRBV29-1	-	-	TRBJ2-5	CSVEGSGPETQYF	TGCAGCGTTGAAGGATCGGGTCCCGAGACCCAGTACTTC
TRBV9	-	-	TRBJ1-1	CASSTLPRGSGTEAFF	TGTGCCAGCAGCACCCTCCCCAGGGGATCTGGCACTGAAGCTTTCTTT
TRBV5-1	-	-	TRBJ1-2	CASRSPSDATGTHGYTF	TGCGCCAGCAGAAGTCCATCCGATGCAACAGGGACCCATGGCTACACCTTC
TRBV7-2	-	-	TRBJ1-6	CASSPLKFHNSPLHF	TGTGCCAGCAGCCCCCTCAAGTTCCATAATTCACCCCTCCACTTT
TRBV30	few	-	TRBJ1-4	CAWSKGTYNEKLFF	TGTGCCTGGAGTAAAGGGACCTATAATGAAAAACTGTTTTTT
TRBV7-6	-	-	TRBJ1-2	CASSGRLNYGYTF	TGTGCCAGCAGCGGGCGATTAAACTATGGCTACACCTTC
TRBV5-1	-	-	TRBJ1-3	CASSLDRENTIYF	TGCGCCAGCAGCTTGGACAGGGAAAACACCATATATTTT
TRBV6-5	-	-	TRBJ2-2	CASSRDPATGELFF	TGTGCCAGCAGTCGAGACCCGGCAACCGGGGAGCTGTTTTTT
TRBV18	-	-	TRBJ2-3	CASSPSQSVTDTQYF	TGTGCCAGCTCACCTTCGCAGTCGGTCACAGATACGCAGTATTTT
TRBV5-1	once	TRBD1	TRBJ1-4	CASSAGTGAFNEKLFF	TGCGCCAGCAGCGCCGGGACAGGGGCCTTTAATGAAAAACTGTTTTTT
TRBV7-8	medium-sized	TRBD2	TRBJ2-3	CASSLADSGGPSTDTQYF	TGTGCCAGCAGCTTAGCCGATTCGGGAGGGCCTAGCACAGATACGCAGTATTTT
TRBV5-1	-	TRBD1	TRBJ2-3	CASSPGQGTDTQYF	TGCGCCAGCAGCCCCGGACAGGGCACAGATACGCAGTATTTT
TRBV6-2/TRBV6-3	-	TRBD2	TRBJ2-2	CASSPPLLAGGTGELFF	TGTGCCAGCAGCCCCCCCCTCCTAGCGGGGGGGACCGGGGAGCTGTTTTTT
TRBV6-1	-	TRBD1	TRBJ1-4	CASSGNKAGTVNEKLFF	TGTGCCAGCAGTGGAAACAAGGCCGGGACAGTAAATGAAAAACTGTTTTTT
TRBV6-5	few	-	TRBJ1-1	CASNAGGTYTEAFF	TGTGCCAGCAATGCTGGGGGCACGTACACTGAAGCTTTCTTT
TRBV5-1	-	-	TRBJ2-2	CASSFAGTHTGELFF	TGCGCCAGCAGCTTTGCAGGAACTCACACCGGGGAGCTGTTTTTT
TRBV15	-	-	TRBJ2-5	CATSRGTQETQYF	TGTGCCACCAGCAGAGGGACCCAAGAGACCCAGTACTTC
TRBV2	-	TRBD1	TRBJ1-2	CATEGDSPNYGYTF	TGTGCCACAGAAGGGGACAGTCCTAACTATGGCTACACCTTC
TRBV18	-	-	TRBJ1-1	CASSLQFRGDTEAFF	TGTGCCAGCTCACTTCAATTCCGGGGTGACACTGAAGCTTTCTTT
TRBV5-1	-	-	TRBJ2-3	CASSLGSHAADTQYF	TGCGCCAGCAGCTTGGGAAGCCACGCAGCAGATACGCAGTATTTT
TRBV13	-	-	TRBJ1-1	CASSPDLMNTEAFF	TGTGCCAGCAGCCCGGACCTAATGAACACTGAAGCTTTCTTT
TRBV12-5	-	-	TRBJ2-2	CASGLVSFRYTGELFF	TGTGCTAGTGGTTTGGTCTCGTTCAGGTACACCGGGGAGCTGTTTTTT
TRBV18	once	-	TRBJ2-2	CASSPPLVRGTGELFF	TGTGCCAGCTCACCACCGCTGGTTAGGGGAACCGGGGAGCTGTTTTTT
TRBV18	-	TRBD1	TRBJ2-1	CASSPVTGMLNEQFF	TGTGCCAGCTCACCAGTGACAGGGATGCTCAATGAGCAGTTCTTC
TRBV6-2/TRBV6-3	-	TRBD2	TRBJ2-5	CASSSAPSGVQETQYF	TGTGCCAGCAGCAGCGCTCCTAGCGGGGTTCAAGAGACCCAGTACTTC